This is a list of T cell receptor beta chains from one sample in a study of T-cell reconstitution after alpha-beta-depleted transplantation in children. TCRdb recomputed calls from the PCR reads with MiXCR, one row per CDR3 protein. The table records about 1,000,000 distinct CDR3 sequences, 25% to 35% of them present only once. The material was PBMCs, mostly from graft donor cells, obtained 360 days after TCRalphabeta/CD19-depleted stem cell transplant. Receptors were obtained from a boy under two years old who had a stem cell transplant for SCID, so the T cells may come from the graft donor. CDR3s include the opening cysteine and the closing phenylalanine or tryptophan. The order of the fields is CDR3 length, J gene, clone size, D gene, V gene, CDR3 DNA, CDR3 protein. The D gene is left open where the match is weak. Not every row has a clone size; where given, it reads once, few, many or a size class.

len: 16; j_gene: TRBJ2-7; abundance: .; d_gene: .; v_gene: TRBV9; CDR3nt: TGTGCCAGCAGCGTAGCCTCCCTAGGGGGTCCCTACGAGCAGTACTTC; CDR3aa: CASSVASLGGPYEQYF
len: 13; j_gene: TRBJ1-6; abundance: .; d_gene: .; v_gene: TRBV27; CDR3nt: TGTGCCAGCAGTGCAGAAGGGAATTCACCCCTCCACTTT; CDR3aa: CASSAEGNSPLHF
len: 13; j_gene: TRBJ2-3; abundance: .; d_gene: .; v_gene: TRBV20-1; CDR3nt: TGCAGTGCTAGGCGGGGTCGGGCAGATACGCAGTATTTT; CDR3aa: CSARRGRADTQYF
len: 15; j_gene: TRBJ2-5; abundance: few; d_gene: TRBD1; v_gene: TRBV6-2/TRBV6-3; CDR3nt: TGTGCCACGGAGCTCGAACCGGGACAGCAAGAGACCCAGTACTTC; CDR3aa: CATELEPGQQETQYF
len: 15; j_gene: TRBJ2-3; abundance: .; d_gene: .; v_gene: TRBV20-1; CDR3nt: TGCAGTGCTAGAGGCCCCCTAATTAGCACAGATACGCAGTATTTT; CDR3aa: CSARGPLISTDTQYF
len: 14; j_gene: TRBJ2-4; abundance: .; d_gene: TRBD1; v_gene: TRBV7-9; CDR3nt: TGTGCCAGCAGCTGGGACAGGACCAAAAACATTCAGTACTTC; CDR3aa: CASSWDRTKNIQYF
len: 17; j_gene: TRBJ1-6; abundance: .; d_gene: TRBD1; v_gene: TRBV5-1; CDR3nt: TGCGCCAGCAGCCCGCAACGGACAGGAGGGGGTATTTCACCCCTCCACTTT; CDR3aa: CASSPQRTGGGISPLHF
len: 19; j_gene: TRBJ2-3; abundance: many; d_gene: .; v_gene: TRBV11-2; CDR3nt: TGTGCCAGCAGCTTAGAGATGAGTTCGGGCTTCTTCCGCACAGATACGCAGTATTTT; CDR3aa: CASSLEMSSGFFRTDTQYF
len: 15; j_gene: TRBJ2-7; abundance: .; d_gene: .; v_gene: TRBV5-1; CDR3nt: TGCGCCAGCAGCCTAGACATCAGGAGCTCCTACGAGCAGTACTTC; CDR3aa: CASSLDIRSSYEQYF
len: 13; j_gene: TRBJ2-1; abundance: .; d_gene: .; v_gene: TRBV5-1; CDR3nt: TGCGCCAGCAGCTTGTCGGACGCCAATGAGCAGTTCTTC; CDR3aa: CASSLSDANEQFF
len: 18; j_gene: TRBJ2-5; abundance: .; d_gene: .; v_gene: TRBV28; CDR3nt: TGTGCCAGCGCACCAATTAGCGCCCCGGGTCGGGGGTTGGAGACCCAGTACTTC; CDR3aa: CASAPISAPGRGLETQYF
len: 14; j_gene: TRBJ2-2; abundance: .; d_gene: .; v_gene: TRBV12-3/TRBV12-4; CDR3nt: TGTGCCAGCAGCTGGCGGACAGCCACCGGGGAGCTGTTTTTT; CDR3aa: CASSWRTATGELFF
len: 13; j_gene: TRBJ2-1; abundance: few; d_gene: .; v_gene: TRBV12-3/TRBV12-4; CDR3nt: TGTGCCAGCGGCCCGGGACCAAGAGGGGAGCAGTTCTTC; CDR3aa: CASGPGPRGEQFF
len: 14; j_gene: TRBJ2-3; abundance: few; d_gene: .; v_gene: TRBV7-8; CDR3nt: TGTGCCAGCAGCTTAGTAACAGAAGTACATACGCAGTATTTT; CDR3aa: CASSLVTEVHTQYF
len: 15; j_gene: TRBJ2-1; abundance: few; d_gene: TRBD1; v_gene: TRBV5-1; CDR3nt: TGCGCCAGCAGCTTCCCGGGACAGACCTACAATGAGCAGTTCTTC; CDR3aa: CASSFPGQTYNEQFF
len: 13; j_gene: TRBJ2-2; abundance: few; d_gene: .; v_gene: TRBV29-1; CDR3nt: TGCAGCGACCGGGACATAGGGACCGGGGAGCTGTTTTTT; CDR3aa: CSDRDIGTGELFF
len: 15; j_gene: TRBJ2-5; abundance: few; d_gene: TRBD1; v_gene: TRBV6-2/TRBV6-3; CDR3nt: TGTGCCAGCAGGCACAGGGGAGACCACCAACAGACCCAGTACTTC; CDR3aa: CASRHRGDHQQTQYF
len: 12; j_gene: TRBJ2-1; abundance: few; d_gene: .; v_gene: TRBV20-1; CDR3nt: TGCAGTGCTCCCGTAGTGAACAATGAGCAGTTCTTC; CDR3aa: CSAPVVNNEQFF
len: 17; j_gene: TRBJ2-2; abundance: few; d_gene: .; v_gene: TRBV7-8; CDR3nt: TGTGCCAGCAGCTTAGGGACAAACCCCACCAACACCGGGGAGCTGTTTTTT; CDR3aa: CASSLGTNPTNTGELFF
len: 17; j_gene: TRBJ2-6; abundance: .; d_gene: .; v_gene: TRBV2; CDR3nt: TGTGCCAGCAGTGAAGCGCTTCGGTACCCTGGGGCCAACGTCCTGACTTTC; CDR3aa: CASSEALRYPGANVLTF
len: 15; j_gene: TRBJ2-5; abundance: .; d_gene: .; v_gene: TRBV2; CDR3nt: TGTGCCAGCAGTCGCCCGGGACGAGGGCGGGAGACCCAGTACTTC; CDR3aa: CASSRPGRGRETQYF
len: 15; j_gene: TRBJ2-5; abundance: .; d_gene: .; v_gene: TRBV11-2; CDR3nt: TGTGCCAGCAGCTTATTGTTGCTAGCCCAAGAGACCCAGTACTTC; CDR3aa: CASSLLLLAQETQYF
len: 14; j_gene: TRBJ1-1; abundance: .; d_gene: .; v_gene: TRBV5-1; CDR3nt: TGCGCCAGCAGCTATGACGGAGGTATCACTGAAGCTTTCTTT; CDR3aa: CASSYDGGITEAFF
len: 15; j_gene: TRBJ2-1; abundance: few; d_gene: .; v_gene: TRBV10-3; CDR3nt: TGTGCCATCGGATCACCGGGACTCTCCTACAATGAGCAGTTCTTC; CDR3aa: CAIGSPGLSYNEQFF
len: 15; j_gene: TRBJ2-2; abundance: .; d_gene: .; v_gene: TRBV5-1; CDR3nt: TGCGCCAGCAGCGCGGAGGGGTTGAACACCGGGGAGCTGTTTTTT; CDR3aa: CASSAEGLNTGELFF
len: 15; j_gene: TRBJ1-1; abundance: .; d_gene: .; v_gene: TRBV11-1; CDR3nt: TGTGCCAGCAGCTTTAGTAAGGGCCTGAACAGTGAAGCTTTCTTT; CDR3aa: CASSFSKGLNSEAFF
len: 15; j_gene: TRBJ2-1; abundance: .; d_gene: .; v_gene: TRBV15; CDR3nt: TGTGCCACCAGCAGAGGGGGTACACGCGCCAATGAGCAGTTCTTC; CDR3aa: CATSRGGTRANEQFF
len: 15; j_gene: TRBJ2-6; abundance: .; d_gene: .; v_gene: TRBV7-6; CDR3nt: TGTGCCAGCAGCCGGATCAGGACTGAGCGGAACGTCCTGACTTTC; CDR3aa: CASSRIRTERNVLTF
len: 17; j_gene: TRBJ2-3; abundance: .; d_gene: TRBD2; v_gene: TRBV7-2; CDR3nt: TGTGCCAGCAGCTCCTACGTACTAGCGGGGGGCGGAAATACGCAGTATTTT; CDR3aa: CASSSYVLAGGGNTQYF
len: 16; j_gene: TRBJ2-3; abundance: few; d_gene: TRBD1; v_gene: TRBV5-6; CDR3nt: TGTGCCAGCAGCTGGAAGACAGGGGTCCTCACAGATACGCAGTATTTT; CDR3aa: CASSWKTGVLTDTQYF
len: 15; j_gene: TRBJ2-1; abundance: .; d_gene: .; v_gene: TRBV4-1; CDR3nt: TGCGCCAGCAGCCAACGAGGGGACCCGTTAGCGAAAGAGTTCTTC; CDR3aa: CASSQRGDPLAKEFF
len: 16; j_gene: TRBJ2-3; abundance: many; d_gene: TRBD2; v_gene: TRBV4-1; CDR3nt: TGCGCCAGCAGCCAGCTAGCGGGGGGACCCACAGATACGCAGTATTTT; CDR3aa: CASSQLAGGPTDTQYF